The 28 T cell receptor beta chains given below trace back to one sample, sequenced in a study of prognosis after radiotherapy for stage I lung cancer. By two-round multiplex PCR, the TCR beta CDR3 was amplified from genomic DNA. Primers specific to each TRBV and TRBJ gene were used in first-round PCR. TCRdb processed the multiplex PCR reads anew with MiXCR; each CDR3 protein has one entry. The sample consists of tens of thousands of distinct CDR3 sequences, around half of them appearing once. Sequences were derived from PBMCs, sampled before or after stereotactic body radiation therapy (not recorded which). The receptors were sampled from a donor aged 50 or older with non-small cell lung cancer.

This clonotype is categorized as medium-sized. The V and J genes are TRBV27 and TRBJ1-6; D possibly corresponds to TRBD1 (5 bases). The CDR3 has 13 amino acids. V was trimmed by 6 bases and J by 10 bases, leaving 13 bases between them. The V gene's germline CDR1 is MNHEY and CDR2 SMNVEV (reference sequence). The CDR3 nucleotides read TGTGCCAGCAGGGATTGGGGGAACTCACCCCTCCACTTT. Its translation is CASRDWGNSPLHF.

This clonotype has ten or more counts. The chain has TRBV12-3 or TRBV12-4 and TRBJ1-3; no clear D. The CDR3 spans 13 residues. Between the trimmed V and J ends, which lost 5 bases and 1 base, there was a span of 6 bases. The CDR3 nucleotides are TGTGCCAGCAGTACTTTGTCTGGAAACACCATATATTTT. This sequence encodes CASSTLSGNTIYF.

This clonotype was counted at least ten times. V is TRBV2 and J is TRBJ2-3, with D perhaps TRBD2 (6 bases). The CDR3 is made up of 15 amino acids. V was shortened by 5 bases and J by 0 bases, with 12 bases between the two germline ends. Per the germline V gene, CDR1 is SNHLY and CDR2 is FYNNEI. For the CDR3, the DNA is TGTGCCAGCAGTTTGAGCGGGTACAGCACAGATACGCAGTATTTT. Translating gives CASSLSGYSTDTQYF.

As to this clonotype: One end of the junction fails to match germline, which may point to a read error. The chain combines TRBV7-9 with TRBJ2-3; D not resolved. This CDR3 comprises 12 residues. CDR1 and CDR2 from the germline V gene are SEHNR and FQNEAQ (reference sequence). This CDR3 reads CASSSLEDTQYF. The DNA of the CDR3 is TGTGCCAGTAGCTCGCTGGAGGATACGCAGTATTTT. Using reference TRBV7-9 and TRBJ2-3 for the parts outside the CDR3, the full variable domain is DTGVSQNPRHKITKRGQNVTFRCDPISEHNRLYWYRQTLGQGPEFLTYFQNEAQLEKSRLLSDRFSAERPKGSFSTLEIQRTEQGDSAMYLCASSSLEDTQYFGPGTRLTVL.

This clonotype was counted many times. The chain combines TRBV27 with TRBJ2-1; 10 bases are shared with TRBD2. The V gene end was trimmed by 7 bases and the J gene end by 6 bases; junction bases not matched to a gene: 12. The CDR3 loop spans 16 amino acids. The germline V gene has CDR1 MNHEY and CDR2 SMNVEV (reference sequence). CDR3 bases: TGTGCCAGCACCAGTATCTCGGGACTAGCGCTCAATGAGCAGTTCTTC. It encodes CASTSISGLALNEQFF.

V is TRBV4-1 and J is TRBJ1-1; D gene unclear. CDR3 size: 17 residues. V was shortened by 0 bases and J by 0 bases, with 14 bases between the two germline ends. CDR1 MGHRA and CDR2 YSYEKL come from the germline V gene. Here the CDR3 reads CASSQDDGRVMNTEAFF. The CDR3 bases are TGCGCCAGCAGCCAAGATGACGGGCGGGTAATGAACACTGAAGCTTTCTTT.

This clonotype counts as medium-sized. The rearrangement links TRBV9 to TRBJ2-3; 9 bases match TRBD2. Germline CDR1 SGDLS, CDR2 YYNGEE. The CDR3 length is 15 residues. V shed 0 bases, J shed 4 bases, and the junction held 3 bases outside the gene matches. The CDR3 region is CASSVESGRSDTQYF. CDR3 DNA sequence: TGTGCCAGCAGCGTAGAAAGCGGGAGGTCAGATACGCAGTATTTT.

Many counts were recorded for this clonotype. The chain employs TRBV6-2 or TRBV6-3 and TRBJ2-1, with 7 bases aligning to TRBD2. The CDR3 is 15 amino acids. V shed 1 base, J shed 5 bases, and the junction held 5 bases outside the gene matches. Germline V gives CDR1 MNHEY, CDR2 SVGEGT. CDR3 sequence: CASSYLGLGNNEQFF. As DNA, the CDR3 is TGTGCCAGCAGTTACTTAGGACTAGGAAACAATGAGCAGTTCTTC.

At least ten counts were recorded for this clonotype. The chain carries TRBV4-1 and TRBJ1-5; 12 bases match TRBD1. CDR1 is MGHRA and CDR2 is YSYEKL in the germline V gene. This CDR3 has 21 amino acids. With 0 bases clipped from V and 2 bases from J, the junction kept 14 bases outside the gene matches. The CDR3, as DNA: TGCGCCAGCAGCCAAGAATGGGCAGGGACAGGGGGCGCCTGGGGCAATCAGCCCCAGCATTTT. It translates to CASSQEWAGTGGAWGNQPQHF.

This chain links TRBV3-1 with TRBJ1-2, with TRBD1 matching over 10 bases. V dropped 1 base and J dropped 5; count of bases not matched to a gene: 10. CDR3 length equals 17 residues. Germline V gene lookup returns CDR1 LGHDT and CDR2 YNNKEL (reference sequence). The CDR3 sequence is CASSQASGGTGAYGYTF. CDR3 coding DNA: TGTGCCAGCAGCCAAGCGTCCGGGGGGACAGGGGCTTATGGCTACACCTTC.

This clonotype was seen many times. CDR3 nucleotide sequence: TGCGCCAGCTCACGCTACTCCGCCTACGAGCAGTACTTC. Translation: CASSRYSAYEQYF. The chain combines TRBV10-2 with TRBJ2-7; no firm D call. From germline, CDR1 is WSHSY and CDR2 SAAADI. Trimming took off 8 bases at V and 2 bases at J, with 13 bases between the two ends. This CDR3 contains 13 residues.

By share, this clonotype counts as medium-sized. The genes are TRBV7-2 and TRBJ2-1; either TRBD1 or TRBD2 may supply D (5 bases each). The V end lost 4 bases, the J end lost 7 bases, and 11 bases lay between the germline ends. Germline V CDR1 and CDR2: SGHTA, FQGNSA. CDR3 length equals 13 residues. The CDR3 DNA reads as TGTGCCAGCAGCTCAGGGTGGGGGAATGAGCAGTTCTTC. The encoded protein is CASSSGWGNEQFF.

V is TRBV7-2 and J is TRBJ1-2, with D possibly TRBD1 on 5 matching bases. The germline CDR1 and CDR2 sequences are SGHTA and FQGNSA. Deletions cut 5 bases from V and 8 bases from J, with 15 bases between. The CDR3 has 13 amino acids. The DNA for the CDR3 is TGTGCCAGCAGCCTACGGGACTCTCGAGGCTACACCTTC. Encoded protein: CASSLRDSRGYTF.

V is TRBV2 and J is TRBJ2-1; the D is unclear. Germline lookup yields CDR1 SNHLY and CDR2 FYNNEI. CDR3 length: 14 residues. V gave up 6 bases and J gave up 10 bases, with 19 bases separating them. In DNA form, the CDR3 reads TGTGCCAGCAGCCCTCACCCCGAGAGCCCGGAGCAGTTCTTC. Protein sequence: CASSPHPESPEQFF.

For the CDR3, the DNA is TGTGCCAGCACCCAACTAGCGGGAAAAAGTATGGTTTTCTTC. This codes for CASTQLAGKSMVFF. The chain recombines TRBV12-3 or TRBV12-4 with TRBJ2-1; 10 bases line up with TRBD2. Trimming at V came to 7 bases and at J to 16 bases, leaving 16 bases not matched to a gene. The CDR3 length is 14 residues.

This clonotype is medium-sized in the sample. The chain has TRBV5-1 and TRBJ2-1; D is possibly TRBD2 (6 bases). Trimming cost V 6 bases and J 3 bases, with 19 bases left between them. Germline loops: CDR1 SGHRS, CDR2 YFSETQ. CDR3 length: 16 amino acids. DNA for the CDR3: TGCGCCAGCACCCTATCCGGGACTGGGGACTACAATGAGCAGTTCTTC. Its translation is CASTLSGTGDYNEQFF.

The genes are TRBV9 and TRBJ1-1; D not certain. This CDR3 region has 14 residues. The germline V gene has CDR1 SGDLS and CDR2 YYNGEE. V was cut by 2 bases and J by 3 bases, with 11 bases left in between. In DNA, the CDR3 is TGTGCCAGCAGCGTGTCCAGTGAGGACACTGAAGCTTTCTTT. This sequence encodes CASSVSSEDTEAFF.

This clonotype rates as medium-sized. The chain links TRBV6-5 to TRBJ2-7, with TRBD1 as a possible D gene (6 bases). Trimming cost V 2 bases and J 5 bases, with 10 bases left between them. Germline CDR1 and CDR2: MNHEY and SVGAGI. The CDR3 runs to 13 residues. CDR3 in amino acids: CASSYTQGHEQYF. CDR3 sequence (DNA): TGTGCCAGCAGTTACACACAGGGTCACGAGCAGTACTTC.

This rearrangement joins TRBV6-2 or TRBV6-3 to TRBJ2-7, with 8 bases matching TRBD2. The V and J ends lost 0 bases and 6 bases, in that order; junction bases with no gene match: 10. Germline values: CDR1 MNHEY, CDR2 SVGEGT. This CDR3 spans 16 amino acids. The CDR3 sequence: CASSYSSGTSSFEQYF. The CDR3 region has the DNA TGTGCCAGCAGTTACTCATCCGGGACTAGTAGCTTCGAGCAGTACTTC.

In this sample, this clonotype turned up many times. The chain joins TRBV2 to TRBJ2-7; 7 bases agree with TRBD1. Trimming at V came to 7 bases and at J to 6 bases, leaving 9 bases not matched to a gene. This CDR3 has 13 residues. The germline V gene encodes CDR1 SNHLY and CDR2 FYNNEI. The CDR3 reads CASTLLRQGEQYF. Here the CDR3 DNA reads TGTGCCAGCACATTACTTAGACAGGGCGAGCAGTACTTC.

V is TRBV30 and J is TRBJ1-5, with a tentative D call TRBD1 (6 bases). This CDR3 has 16 residues. Germline CDR1 GTSNPN, CDR2 SVGIG (reference sequence). V lost 2 bases and J 3 bases, leaving 17 bases between the germline ends. CDR3: CAWSSRDILPNQPQHF. CDR3 nucleotides: TGTGCCTGGAGTTCCCGGGACATCTTACCCAATCAGCCCCAGCATTTT.

This clonotype was seen at least ten times. This chain links TRBV28 with TRBJ1-5; D is undetermined. V lost 3 bases and J lost 3, with 12 bases in between. CDR1 and CDR2 (germline): MDHEN, SYDVKM. This CDR3 comprises 15 residues. The CDR3 DNA sequence: TGTGCCAGCAGTTTCCAAAGACGGTACAATCAGCCCCAGCATTTT. Translating it yields CASSFQRRYNQPQHF.

This clonotype is classed as medium-sized (0.01 to 0.1%). This chain uses TRBV5-1 with TRBJ2-1, with 7 bases that match TRBD2. The CDR3 has 16 amino acids. CDR1 and CDR2 from the germline V gene are SGHRS and YFSETQ. Germline trimming cut 0 bases from V and 3 bases from J; bases unmatched to any gene: 6. The CDR3 sequence is CASSLASQRGYNEQFF. Written as DNA, the CDR3 is TGCGCCAGCAGCTTGGCCAGCCAGCGGGGCTACAATGAGCAGTTCTTC.

The chain employs TRBV3-1 and TRBJ2-1; D is possibly TRBD2 (5 bases). Trimming pared 0 bases from V and 6 bases from J, leaving 12 bases between. CDR3 size: 15 residues. CDR1 is LGHDT, CDR2 YNNKEL, per germline (reference sequence). This chain's CDR3 is CASSQETTHGNEQFF. CDR3 coding DNA: TGTGCCAGCAGCCAAGAGACTACTCACGGCAATGAGCAGTTCTTC.

Regarding this clonotype: Only one base separates this from a far larger clonotype, so it likely reflects a read error. The chain links TRBV6-4 to TRBJ2-2, with 10 positions matching TRBD2. This CDR3 comprises 14 residues. Germline V CDR1 and CDR2: MRHNA, SNTAGT. CDR3 sequence reads: CASRTSGHTVELFF. CDR3 sequence (DNA): TGTGCCAGCCGGACTAGCGGACACACCGTGGAGCTGTTTTTT.

As to this clonotype: A much larger clone sits a single nucleotide away, making a read error possible. This rearrangement joins TRBV7-2 to TRBJ2-4; weak D call: TRBD2 (5 bases). The CDR3 is 14 residues long. From germline, CDR1 is SGHTA and CDR2 FQGNSA. V lost 2 bases and J 6 bases, leaving 11 bases between the germline ends. CDR3: CASSLQWESNIQYF. CDR3 nucleotides: TGTGCCAGCAGCTTACAGTGGGAGTCAAACATTCAGTACTTC.

The chain is built from TRBV27 and TRBJ1-2; 7 bases map to TRBD1. Germline loops: CDR1 MNHEY, CDR2 SMNVEV (reference sequence). V lost 5 bases to trimming and J lost 6 bases; unmatched junction nucleotides: 6. The CDR3 length is 13 residues. CDR3 DNA: TGTGCCAGCAGTCCGACAGGGTCCAATGGCTACACCTTC. Translated, it gives CASSPTGSNGYTF.

This clonotype has ten or more counts. The chain uses TRBV20-1 and TRBJ2-3; TRBD1 matches 12 bases. With V trimmed by 5 bases and J by 7 bases, 7 bases remained unmatched. Germline V lookup: CDR1 DFQATT, CDR2 SNEGSKA (reference sequence). The CDR3 totals 14 residues. DNA of the CDR3: TGCAGTGCTGTACCGGGACAGGGGGCAAATACGCAGTATTTT. Protein sequence: CSAVPGQGANTQYF.